What follows is one T cell receptor beta chain and its context. As yet, its antigen is unknown. This table comes from immunoSEQ multiplex PCR, and its TCRdb copy is limited to in-frame clones, with some not included. The table records roughly 190,000 clones, 90% to 95% of them present only once. This specimen comes from a study of T cell responses to AZD1222 COVID-19 vaccine. Study-level background: Researchers grouped second doses given at about 4 or about 12 weeks into one pool.

Findings and limits, study-wide: The sample set comprised mostly white British donors with more females, and clonal diversity was possibly underestimated. Repertoires in all cases were sampled only once the peak T cell response had passed.

The CDR3 covers 16 residues. Germline-derived CDR1 and CDR2 are KGHSH and LQKENI. The V and J ends lost 3 bases and 9 bases respectively, with 18 bases between them. The chain couples TRBV18 to TRBJ1-6; the D gene is possibly TRBD1 (6 bases). This sequence originates from an adult in good health. Sequencing was performed on peripheral blood, taken on day 0 of AZD1222 vaccination. CDR3 region: CASSPDRTSIGSPLHF. The DNA of the CDR3 is TGTGCCAGCTCACCTGACAGGACTTCCATCGGTTCACCCCTCCACTTT. Using reference TRBV18 and TRBJ1-6 for the parts outside the CDR3, the full variable domain is NAGVMQNPRHLVRRRGQEARLRCSPMKGHSHVYWYRQLPEEGLKFMVYLQKENIIDESGMPKERFSAEFPKEGPSILRIQQVVRGDSAAYFCASSPDRTSIGSPLHFGNGTRLTVT.